This T cell receptor beta chain was documented in a study of cytomegalovirus exposure and HLA in healthy donors. Study-level information: In terms of ancestry, the Caucasian-associated cluster contained around four fifths of the roughly 400 genotyped donors.

Primers: 60 Vbeta forward and 13 Jbeta reverse. TCRdb's copy holds only in-frame clones and misses some; the assay was immunoSEQ multiplex PCR. The sample has about 130,000 clones, roughly 74% seen once; the top ten hold roughly 6.3%. Findings and caveats of the study: A later analysis found that most CMV-associated TCR beta chains appeared HLA-restricted.

This CDR3 comprises 14 residues. V was trimmed by 6 bases and J by 5 bases, leaving 11 bases between them. Germline CDR1 is MNHNS and CDR2 is SASEGT. A note on this clone: Its specificity is unknown.

V and J are TRBV6-1 and TRBJ1-6, with D possibly being TRBD1 (6 bases). This receptor was taken from a woman aged 45-60 years in good health and CMV-seropositive. Sequencing input: PBMCs. CDR3 sequence reads: CASRRTEDNSPLHF. The CDR3 DNA sequence: TGTGCCAGCAGGAGGACAGAAGATAATTCACCCCTCCACTTT.